The sequence of this T cell receptor beta chain was determined in a study of Ad26.COV2.S vaccination and SARS-CoV-2 variants. Study findings and constraints: Breadth and depth estimates from TCRs may understate total T cell responses.

Profiled with immunoSEQ multiplex PCR; TCRdb holds only in-frame clones, not every one. The profile shows about 680,000 clones, roughly 90% of them singletons. Per the germline V gene, CDR1 is GTSNPN and CDR2 is SVGIG (reference sequence). The CDR3 extends over 15 amino acids. Concerning this clone itself: The antigen is not known.

Regarding treatment: about 20 received Ad26.COV2.S at low or high dose, single or two shots; five or six received placebo; per-sample allocation not given. Following the first vaccine or placebo injection, samples were taken on day 63. It was Wuhan-strain SARS-CoV-2 spike that the Ad26 vaccine vector expressed. Sequencing was performed on peripheral blood, taken in a trial of Ad26.COV2.S vaccine versus placebo. This receptor was identified in a person aged 18-60 years who received the Ad26.COV2.S COVID-19 vaccine or a placebo. The chain links TRBV30 to TRBJ2-6; maybe TRBD2 (6 bases). The CDR3 loop reads CATGEFSSGANVLTF. The CDR3 bases are TGTGCGACGGGGGAATTCAGCTCTGGGGCCAACGTCCTGACTTTC.